Below are 27 T cell receptor beta chains sequenced from a single sample in a study of T cell responses to AZD1222 COVID-19 vaccine. Profiled with immunoSEQ multiplex PCR; TCRdb holds only in-frame clones, not every one. The data contain some 150,000 clones, 75% to 85% of them seen just once; the ten biggest clones take up 7.9%. Sequences were derived from peripheral blood, sampled 28 days after the second dose of the MenACWY control vaccine. The origin of the receptors is an adult who received the MenACWY meningococcal vaccine as a control.

As to this clone: At one end, the junction sequence differs from germline, possibly due to a read error. The rearrangement uses TRBV13 and TRBJ2-7; 9 nucleotides align to TRBD1. CDR3 size: 13 residues. The germline V gene encodes CDR1 PRHDT and CDR2 FYEKMQ (reference sequence). The CDR3 region has the DNA TGTGCCAGCAGCTCAATCCGGACAGGGGCCCTCCTCTTC. Translation: CASSSIRTGALLF.

This chain uses TRBV9 with TRBJ2-5; TRBD1 might be the D (6 bases). CDR1 is SGDLS and CDR2 is YYNGEE in the germline V gene. V was cut by 4 bases and J by 5 bases, with 18 bases left in between. This CDR3 contains 15 residues. The chain's CDR3 is CASSLLGTRGETQYF. For the CDR3, the DNA is TGTGCCAGCAGCCTCTTGGGGACACGCGGTGAGACCCAGTACTTC.

Here the CDR3 DNA reads TGCGCCAGCAGCTTGTCCGGGACTCGCGGGGGGGGAGATACGCAGTATTTT. The encoded protein is CASSLSGTRGGGDTQYF. The J gene is TRBJ2-3, the V gene TRBV5-1, with 9 bases identical to TRBD2. The CDR3 is 17 residues long. CDR1 SGHRS and CDR2 YFSETQ come from the germline V gene. J gave up 5 bases and V 1 base, and 11 bases lay outside the gene matches. The variable domain in full, with the rest retrieved from reference TRBV5-1 and TRBJ2-3, is KAGVTQTPRYLIKTRGQQVTLSCSPISGHRSVSWYQQTPGQGLQFLFEYFSETQRNKGNFPGRFSGRQFSNSRSEMNVSTLELGDSALYLCASSLSGTRGGGDTQYFGPGTRLTVL.

The chain employs TRBV6-5 and TRBJ1-3; D uncertain. The V end lost 0 bases, the J end lost 4 bases, and 13 bases lay between the germline ends. Per the germline V gene, CDR1 is MNHEY and CDR2 is SVGAGI. This CDR3 comprises 16 residues. This CDR3 reads CASSYSISGRGNTIYF. DNA for the CDR3: TGTGCCAGCAGTTACTCGATCTCGGGGAGAGGAAACACCATATATTTT.

The chain has TRBV6-5 and TRBJ2-1, with a tentative D call TRBD2 (7 bases). The CDR3 sequence is 16 residues long. V lost 0 bases and J lost 6, with 15 bases in between. Germline CDR1 is MNHEY and CDR2 is SVGAGI. The CDR3 protein is CASSYSFAGARNEQFF. The DNA of the CDR3 is TGTGCCAGCAGTTACTCTTTCGCGGGGGCTCGCAATGAGCAGTTCTTC.

The V and J genes are TRBV2 and TRBJ2-1, with D hard to call. V was pared by 5 bases and J by 3 bases, with 5 bases between. CDR3 size: 12 residues. The germline V gene encodes CDR1 SNHLY and CDR2 FYNNEI. The CDR3 spells CASSSDYNEQFF. The CDR3 nucleotides are TGTGCCAGCAGTTCGGACTACAATGAGCAGTTCTTC.

The chain is built from TRBV28 and TRBJ1-3; tentative D call: TRBD1 (6 bases). CDR3 size: 15 residues. Deletions cut 6 bases from V and 0 bases from J, with 12 bases between. Germline CDR1 MDHEN, CDR2 SYDVKM. The CDR3 DNA follows: TGTGCCAGCAGGCCAAGGGGGGTCTCTGGAAACACCATATATTTT. It codes for CASRPRGVSGNTIYF. Together with reference TRBV28 and TRBJ1-3, the CDR3 gives the full variable domain: DVKVTQSSRYLVKRTGEKVFLECVQDMDHENMFWYRQDPGLGLRLIYFSYDVKMKEKGDIPEGYSVSREKKERFSLILESASTNQTSMYLCASRPRGVSGNTIYFGEGSWLTVV.

The chain joins TRBV5-1 to TRBJ2-3, with 8 nucleotides matching TRBD2. This CDR3 has 15 residues. V lost 1 base and J lost 2; bases outside the gene matches: 3. In germline, CDR1 is SGHRS, CDR2 YFSETQ. As DNA, the CDR3 is TGCGCCAGCAGCTTGCTAGCGGGCGTCACAGATACGCAGTATTTT. It specifies CASSLLAGVTDTQYF.

This sequence joins TRBV19 and TRBJ1-2; D is uncertain. V was pared by 3 bases and J by 7 bases, with 6 bases between. CDR1 and CDR2 from the germline V gene are LNHDA and SQIVND (reference sequence). The CDR3 has 11 amino acids. The CDR3 DNA reads as TGTGCCAGTAGTATCGGCTTTGGCTACACCTTC. Translating gives CASSIGFGYTF.

This clone occurred once. This chain links TRBV2 with TRBJ1-2; the match to TRBD1 covers 7 bases. The CDR3 is 13 amino acids. CDR1 SNHLY and CDR2 FYNNEI come from the germline V gene. The V segment lost 5 bases and the J segment 4 bases; nucleotides outside the gene matches: 4. CDR3 sequence (DNA): TGTGCCAGCAGTCGAGGGGACAGCTATGGCTACACCTTC. Translated: CASSRGDSYGYTF.

V gene TRBV28 combines with J gene TRBJ1-5; tentatively, D is TRBD1 (5 bases). The CDR3 is 13 residues long. Trimming pared 9 bases from V and 3 bases from J, leaving 12 bases between. The germline V gene has CDR1 MDHEN and CDR2 SYDVKM. CDR3 in DNA: TGTGCCAGTGCGGGGCGGCTCAATCAGCCCCAGCATTTT. Protein product: CASAGRLNQPQHF. Full variable domain (remainder filled in from reference TRBV28 and TRBJ1-5): DVKVTQSSRYLVKRTGEKVFLECVQDMDHENMFWYRQDPGLGLRLIYFSYDVKMKEKGDIPEGYSVSREKKERFSLILESASTNQTSMYLCASAGRLNQPQHFGDGTRLSIL.

This clone was seen just once. V is TRBV2 and J is TRBJ1-1; 8 positions match TRBD1. The CDR3 has 14 residues. After removal of 6 bases from V and 4 bases from J, the junction contained 7 bases not matched to a gene. CDR1 and CDR2 (germline): SNHLY, FYNNEI. The CDR3 DNA follows: TGTGCCAGCAGCGGACAGGGTTGGGTCACTGAAGCTTTCTTT. Translation gives CASSGQGWVTEAFF.

The chain recombines TRBV9 with TRBJ2-2; D is unclear. The CDR3 length is 13 residues. CDR1 and CDR2 from the germline V gene are SGDLS and YYNGEE. The ends were cut back, 4 bases at V and 7 bases at J, with 11 bases in the middle. CDR3 region: CASSYWDGGELFF. The CDR3 DNA sequence: TGTGCCAGCAGCTACTGGGATGGCGGGGAGCTGTTTTTT.

In its sample, this clone was seen once. This chain links TRBV28 with TRBJ1-2; tentative D call: TRBD1 (6 bases). Germline-derived CDR1 and CDR2 are MDHEN and SYDVKM. The CDR3 is 14 amino acids. The ends were cut back, 5 bases at V and 8 bases at J, with 18 bases in the middle. Here the CDR3 DNA reads TGTGCCAGCAGTGCACCCGGACAGTCGCGCGGCTACACCTTC. It is translated as CASSAPGQSRGYTF.

The chain links TRBV12-3 or TRBV12-4 to TRBJ2-7, with no clear D. The CDR3 has 12 residues. Trimming pared 5 bases from V and 4 bases from J, leaving 9 bases between. The CDR3 sequence: CASSPFMYEQYF. The CDR3 nucleotides read TGTGCCAGCAGTCCGTTTATGTACGAGCAGTACTTC.

V is TRBV19 and J is TRBJ2-2; no reliable D call. The V end lost 6 bases, the J end lost 2 bases, and 13 bases lay between the germline ends. From germline, CDR1 is LNHDA and CDR2 SQIVND (reference sequence). The CDR3 runs 15 residues. As DNA, the CDR3 is TGTGCCAGTAGGCTGGTGGCCACCAACACCGGGGAGCTGTTTTTT. Amino acid sequence: CASRLVATNTGELFF.

The chain is built from TRBV10-2 and TRBJ2-5; D perhaps matches TRBD2 (5 bases). CDR1 is WSHSY and CDR2 is SAAADI in the germline V gene. This CDR3 has 15 residues. V was clipped by 3 bases and J by 2 bases, with 13 bases between them. The CDR3 DNA reads TGCGCCAGCAGTGATGGGCTAGCACCACAAGAGACCCAGTACTTC. This gives the protein CASSDGLAPQETQYF.

The chain couples TRBV6-5 to TRBJ1-6, with D uncertain. Per germline, CDR1 MNHEY and CDR2 SVGAGI. V gave up 6 bases and J gave up 0 bases, with 9 bases separating them. This CDR3 is built from 15 residues. This CDR3 reads CASSDTSSYNSPLHF. CDR3 nucleotide sequence: TGTGCCAGCAGCGACACGAGCTCCTATAATTCACCCCTCCACTTT.

The chain combines TRBV19 with TRBJ1-1; 7 nucleotides line up with TRBD1. Trimming at V came to 5 bases and at J to 6 bases, leaving 12 bases not matched to a gene. CDR1 LNHDA and CDR2 SQIVND come from the germline V gene (reference sequence). The length of the CDR3 is 15 residues. The CDR3, as DNA: TGTGCCAGTAGTTCCACACCCACAGGGGTCGCTGAAGCTTTCTTT. Amino acid sequence: CASSSTPTGVAEAFF. Looking up the rest from reference TRBV19 and TRBJ1-1 gives the full variable domain: DGGITQSPKYLFRKEGQNVTLSCEQNLNHDAMYWYRQDPGQGLRLIYYSQIVNDFQKGDIAEGYSVSREKKESFPLTVTSAQKNPTAFYLCASSSTPTGVAEAFFGQGTRLTVV.

The rearrangement joins TRBV9 to TRBJ1-4; D gene uncertain. CDR1 SGDLS and CDR2 YYNGEE come from the germline V gene. This CDR3 region has 13 residues. Trimming removed 3 bases from V and 8 bases from J, with 11 bases in between. This chain's CDR3 is CASSALVGEKLFF. The CDR3 coding sequence is TGTGCCAGCAGCGCCTTGGTAGGGGAAAAACTGTTTTTT.

J is TRBJ1-5 and V is TRBV27; 11 bases map to TRBD1. Germline-derived CDR1 and CDR2 are MNHEY and SMNVEV (reference sequence). This CDR3 contains 15 residues. After removal of 6 bases from V and 4 bases from J, the junction contained 5 bases not matched to a gene. CDR3 in DNA: TGTGCCAGCAGGTCACGGGACAGGGGGAATCAGCCCCAGCATTTT. Translated, it gives CASRSRDRGNQPQHF.

The chain is built from TRBV18 and TRBJ1-1; D possibly corresponds to TRBD1 (6 bases). V was shortened by 0 bases and J by 11 bases, with 22 bases between the two germline ends. Germline V gives CDR1 KGHSH, CDR2 LQKENI. The CDR3 sequence is 16 residues long. The CDR3 is CASSPPSSQGPMLAFF. The CDR3 DNA is TGTGCCAGCTCACCACCAAGTAGCCAGGGGCCTATGCTGGCTTTCTTT.

This rearrangement joins TRBV15 to TRBJ1-3; 7 positions agree with TRBD1. The length of the CDR3 is 15 residues. The germline gives CDR1 LNHNV, CDR2 YYDKDF (reference sequence). J lost 2 bases, V lost 0 bases, and 1 base had no gene match. CDR3 sequence (DNA): TGTGCCACCAGCAGAGAGGACAGGCCTGGAAACACCATATATTTT. As protein: CATSREDRPGNTIYF.

The chain links TRBV2 to TRBJ1-1; possibly TRBD1 for D (6 bases). Germline CDR1 SNHLY, CDR2 FYNNEI. The CDR3 covers 13 residues. V lost 8 bases and J lost 0, with 10 bases in between. CDR3 loop: CASRGQLNTEAFF. In DNA, the CDR3 is TGTGCCAGCCGGGGACAATTGAACACTGAAGCTTTCTTT.

This clone has a handful of counts. V and J are TRBV7-8 and TRBJ1-6, with D perhaps TRBD1 (5 bases). This CDR3 comprises 16 residues. Germline CDR1 is SGHVS and CDR2 is FQNEAQ. V lost 0 bases and J lost 5, with 11 bases in between. This CDR3 is CASSLARGLNNSPLHF. The CDR3 DNA reads TGTGCCAGCAGCTTAGCGAGGGGATTAAATAATTCACCCCTCCACTTT.

The CDR3 nucleotides are TGTGCCAGCAGCTCCCAGGGGGCCTATGGCTACACCTTC. Protein product: CASSSQGAYGYTF. The rearrangement links TRBV5-5 to TRBJ1-2; TRBD1 matches at 8 bases. This CDR3 is 13 amino acids long. V lost 3 bases and J lost 4; bases outside the gene matches: 2. CDR1 and CDR2 from the germline V gene are SGHKS and YYEKEE (reference sequence).

The table lists this clone with a few counts. V usage is TRBV6-5 and J usage is TRBJ1-2; unclear D gene. The ends were cut back, 8 bases at V and 5 bases at J, with 15 bases in the middle. The CDR3 has 13 residues. Per germline, CDR1 MNHEY and CDR2 SVGAGI. CDR3 DNA sequence: TGTGCCAGCCTATCCCGCCCCTCTTATGGCTACACCTTC. This sequence encodes CASLSRPSYGYTF.